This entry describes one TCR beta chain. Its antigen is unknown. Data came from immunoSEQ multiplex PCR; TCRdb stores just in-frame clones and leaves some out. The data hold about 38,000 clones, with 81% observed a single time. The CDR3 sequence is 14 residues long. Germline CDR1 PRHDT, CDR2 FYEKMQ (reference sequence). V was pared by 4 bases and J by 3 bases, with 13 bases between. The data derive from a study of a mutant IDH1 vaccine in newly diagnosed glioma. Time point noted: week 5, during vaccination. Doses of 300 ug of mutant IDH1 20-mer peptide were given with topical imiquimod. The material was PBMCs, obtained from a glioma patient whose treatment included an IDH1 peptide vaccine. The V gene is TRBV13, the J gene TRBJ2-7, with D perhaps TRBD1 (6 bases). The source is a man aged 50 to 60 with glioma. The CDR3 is CASSSGGTNYEQYF. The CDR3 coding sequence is TGTGCCAGCAGCTCCGGTGGGACAAACTACGAGCAGTACTTC.